This TCR beta chain was captured in a study of blood T cell repertoires in COVID-19. Turning to the study itself: The origin of the acute and convalescent COVID-19 samples was the United States, Italy and Spain. Sources were T cells, B-cell-depleted T cells, or PBMCs; the material itself was cDNA or gDNA.

Original methodology: Estimated nucleated cell counts came from reference gene primer amplification. Here immunoSEQ multiplex PCR was the method, and the copy in TCRdb shows in-frame clones only, minus some. Clone size and V and J calls were adopted from that table, with D and trimming inferred from the DNA. Of about 60,000 clones listed, roughly 80% were seen once; the top ten hold about 10%. The germline gives CDR1 MRHNA, CDR2 SNTAGT. J lost 1 base, V lost 3 bases, and 2 bases had no gene match. CDR3 length equals 15 residues. Sequenced sample: peripheral blood. This clonotype was sampled from a human donor in a cohort sampled during active COVID-19. The chain couples TRBV6-4 to TRBJ2-3; 9 nucleotides match TRBD2. The CDR3 loop is CASSDIAGGTDTQYF. DNA of the CDR3: TGTGCCAGCAGTGATATAGCGGGAGGCACAGATACGCAGTATTTT.